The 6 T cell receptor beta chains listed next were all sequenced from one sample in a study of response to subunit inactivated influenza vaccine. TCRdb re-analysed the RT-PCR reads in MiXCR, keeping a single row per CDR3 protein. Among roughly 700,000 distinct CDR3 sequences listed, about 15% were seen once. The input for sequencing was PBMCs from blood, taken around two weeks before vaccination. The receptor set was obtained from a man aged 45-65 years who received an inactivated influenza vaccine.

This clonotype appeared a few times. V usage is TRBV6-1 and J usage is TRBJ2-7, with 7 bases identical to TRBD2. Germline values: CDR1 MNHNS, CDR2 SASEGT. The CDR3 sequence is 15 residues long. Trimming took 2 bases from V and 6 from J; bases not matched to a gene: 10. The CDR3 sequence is CASSEWAGAQGEQYF. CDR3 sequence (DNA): TGTGCCAGCAGTGAATGGGCGGGAGCTCAGGGCGAGCAGTACTTC.

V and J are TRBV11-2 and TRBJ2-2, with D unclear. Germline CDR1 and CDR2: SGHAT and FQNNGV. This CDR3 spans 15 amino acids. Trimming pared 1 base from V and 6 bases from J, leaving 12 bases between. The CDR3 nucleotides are TGTGCCAGCAGCTTAGTTGGTACAACCCCCGGGGAGCTGTTTTTT. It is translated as CASSLVGTTPGELFF.

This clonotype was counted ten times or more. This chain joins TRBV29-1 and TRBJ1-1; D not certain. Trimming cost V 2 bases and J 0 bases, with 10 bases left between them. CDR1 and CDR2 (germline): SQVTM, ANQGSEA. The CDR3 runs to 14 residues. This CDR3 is CSVETLGVNTEAFF. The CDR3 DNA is TGCAGCGTTGAAACTCTGGGAGTGAACACTGAAGCTTTCTTT.

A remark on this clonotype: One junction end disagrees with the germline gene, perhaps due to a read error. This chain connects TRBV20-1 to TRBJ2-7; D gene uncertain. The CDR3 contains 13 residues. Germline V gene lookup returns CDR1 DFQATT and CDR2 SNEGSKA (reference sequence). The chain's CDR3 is CSAPLFDSHEQYF. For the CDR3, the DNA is TGCAGTGCTCCTCTTTTCGACTCCCACGAGCAGTACTTC.

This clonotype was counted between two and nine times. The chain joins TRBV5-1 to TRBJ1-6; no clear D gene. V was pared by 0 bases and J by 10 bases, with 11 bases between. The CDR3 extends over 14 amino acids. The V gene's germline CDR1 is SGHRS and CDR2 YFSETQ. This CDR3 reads CASSLAWVGSPLHF. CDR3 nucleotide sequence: TGCGCCAGCAGCTTGGCCTGGGTAGGCTCACCCCTCCACTTT.

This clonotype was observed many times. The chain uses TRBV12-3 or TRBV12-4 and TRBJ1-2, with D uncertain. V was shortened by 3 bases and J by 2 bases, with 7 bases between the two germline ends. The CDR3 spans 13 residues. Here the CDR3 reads CASSFKRNYGYTF. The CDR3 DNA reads TGTGCCAGCAGTTTCAAGAGAAACTATGGCTACACCTTC.